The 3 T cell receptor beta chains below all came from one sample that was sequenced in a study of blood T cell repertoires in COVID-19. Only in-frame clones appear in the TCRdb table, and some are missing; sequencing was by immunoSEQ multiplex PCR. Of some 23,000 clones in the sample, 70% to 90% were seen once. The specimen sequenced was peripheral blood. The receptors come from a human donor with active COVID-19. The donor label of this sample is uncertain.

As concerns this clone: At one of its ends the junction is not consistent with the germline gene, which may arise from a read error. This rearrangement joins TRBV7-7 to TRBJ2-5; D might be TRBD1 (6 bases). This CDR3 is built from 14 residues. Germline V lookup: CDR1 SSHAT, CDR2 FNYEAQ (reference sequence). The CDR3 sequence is CASSLGARGETQYF. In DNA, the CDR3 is TGTGCTAGCAGCTTAGGAGCCAGGGGAGAGACCCAGTACTTC.

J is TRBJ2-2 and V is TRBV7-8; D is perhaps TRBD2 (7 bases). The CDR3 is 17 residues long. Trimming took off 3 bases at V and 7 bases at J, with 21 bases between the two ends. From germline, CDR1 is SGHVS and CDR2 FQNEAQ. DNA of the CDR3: TGTGCCAGCAGCTTTGGGGGGGCGCGGGAGTGGAGCGGGGAGCTGTTTTTT. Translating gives CASSFGGAREWSGELFF.

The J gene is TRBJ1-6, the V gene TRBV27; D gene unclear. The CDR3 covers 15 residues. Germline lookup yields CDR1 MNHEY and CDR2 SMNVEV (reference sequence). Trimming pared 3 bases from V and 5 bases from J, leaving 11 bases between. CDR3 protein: CASSLRETNNSPLHF. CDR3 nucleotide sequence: TGTGCCAGCAGTTTGAGGGAGACAAATAATTCACCCCTCCACTTT.